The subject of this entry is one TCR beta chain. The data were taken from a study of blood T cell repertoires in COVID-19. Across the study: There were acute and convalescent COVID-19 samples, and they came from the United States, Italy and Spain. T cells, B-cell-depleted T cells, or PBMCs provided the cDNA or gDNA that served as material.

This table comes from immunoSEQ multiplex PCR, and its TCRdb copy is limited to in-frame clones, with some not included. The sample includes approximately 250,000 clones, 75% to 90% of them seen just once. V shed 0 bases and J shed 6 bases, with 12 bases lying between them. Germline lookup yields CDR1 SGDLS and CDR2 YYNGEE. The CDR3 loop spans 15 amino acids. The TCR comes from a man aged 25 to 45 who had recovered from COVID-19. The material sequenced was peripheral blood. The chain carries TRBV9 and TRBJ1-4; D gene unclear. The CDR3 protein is CASSVGHGGDEKLFF. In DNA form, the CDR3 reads TGTGCCAGCAGCGTAGGACATGGAGGAGATGAAAAACTGTTTTTT.